Presented here are 21 T cell receptor beta chains from one specimen sequenced in a study of T cell responses to AZD1222 COVID-19 vaccine. Only in-frame clones appear in the TCRdb table, and some are missing; sequencing was by immunoSEQ multiplex PCR. Seen here are 120,000 or so clones, more than 85% observed once, and the top ten hold around 10%. This material consisted of peripheral blood, taken on day 0 of MenACWY control vaccination. The source of these receptors is an adult in good health.

CDR3 sequence reads: CASSLDPPESGTDTQYF. The CDR3 region has the DNA TGTGCCAGCAGCTTAGACCCCCCGGAGTCGGGCACAGATACGCAGTATTTT. The chain is built from TRBV11-3 and TRBJ2-3, with D uncertain. Germline CDR1 is SGHNT and CDR2 is YENEEA. The CDR3 consists of 17 residues. The V end was cut by 0 bases, the J end by 1 base, with 14 bases between.

The rearrangement uses TRBV6-5 and TRBJ2-7; 8 bases line up with TRBD2. Germline V gives CDR1 MNHEY, CDR2 SVGAGI. The CDR3 runs 14 residues. V lost 0 bases and J lost 7; bases outside the gene matches: 5. CDR3 amino acids: CASSYSTSAGEQYF. Here the CDR3 DNA reads TGTGCCAGCAGTTACTCGACTAGCGCGGGGGAGCAGTACTTC.

The V call is TRBV24-1, the J call TRBJ1-1; TRBD1 aligns across 7 bases. This CDR3 region has 13 residues. Looked up from germline, CDR1 is KGHDR and CDR2 is SFDVKD. V dropped 10 bases and J dropped 4; count of bases not matched to a gene: 8. CDR3 in DNA: TGTGCCACAGACCAAGGGGGCGGCACTGAAGCTTTCTTT. Translation: CATDQGGGTEAFF.

The V gene is TRBV7-3, the J gene TRBJ2-1; a possible D gene is TRBD1 (5 bases). Germline values: CDR1 SGHTA, CDR2 FQGTGA. The CDR3 totals 13 residues. V dropped 0 bases and J dropped 11 bases, with 11 bases sitting between them. As DNA, the CDR3 is TGTGCCAGCAGCTTAACGACAGCCGAGAAGCAGTTCTTC. Protein: CASSLTTAEKQFF.

The rearrangement links TRBV7-8 to TRBJ1-1; no clear D. Germline V lookup: CDR1 SGHVS, CDR2 FQNEAQ. Trimming stripped 5 bases from V and 4 bases from J, with 11 bases between. This CDR3 contains 13 residues. The CDR3 protein is CASSPLFVTEAFF. In nucleotides, the CDR3 is TGTGCCAGCAGCCCCCTTTTCGTCACTGAAGCTTTCTTT.

Written as DNA, the CDR3 is TGTGCCAGCAGCTATGGACAGGGAGTCGCTTTCTTT. Protein: CASSYGQGVAFF. This chain uses TRBV3-1 (or the pseudogene TRBV3-2) with TRBJ1-1; 8 bases are shared with TRBD1. CDR1 LGHDT and CDR2 YNNKEL come from the germline V gene (reference sequence). The length of the CDR3 is 12 residues. The trim removed 5 bases at V and 11 bases at J, leaving 7 bases unmatched.

The chain uses TRBV12-3 or TRBV12-4 and TRBJ1-1; no definite D call. V was cut by 2 bases and J by 0 bases, with 4 bases left in between. CDR3 size: 13 residues. This CDR3 is CASSLSVNTEAFF. CDR3 coding DNA: TGTGCCAGCAGTTTATCAGTGAACACTGAAGCTTTCTTT.

V and J are TRBV6-1 and TRBJ2-5, with 10 nucleotides matching TRBD2. Germline V CDR1 and CDR2: MNHNS, SASEGT. This CDR3 is 17 amino acids long. Trimming took 2 bases from V and 3 from J; bases not matched to a gene: 9. CDR3 DNA sequence: TGTGCCAGCAGTGAACGGGGACTAGCGTCCAGGAAAGAGACCCAGTACTTC. Protein product: CASSERGLASRKETQYF.

J is TRBJ2-7 and V is TRBV27; maybe TRBD1 (6 bases). The length of the CDR3 is 13 residues. From germline, CDR1 is MNHEY and CDR2 SMNVEV (reference sequence). Trimming cost V 3 bases and J 4 bases, with 10 bases left between them. This CDR3 is CASSFAQGYEQYF. As DNA, the CDR3 is TGTGCCAGCAGTTTTGCCCAGGGGTACGAGCAGTACTTC.

The V and J genes are TRBV12-3 or TRBV12-4 and TRBJ2-7, with 11 positions matching TRBD2. The CDR3 consists of 13 residues. Trimming removed 5 bases from V and 13 bases from J; junction bases left unmatched: 10. CDR3 sequence: CASSPGTSGRHYF. The CDR3 DNA reads TGTGCCAGCAGTCCCGGGACTAGCGGAAGACACTACTTC.

This chain connects TRBV5-4 to TRBJ2-5; 14 bases agree with TRBD2. Germline V lookup: CDR1 SGHNT, CDR2 YYREEE (reference sequence). The CDR3 totals 16 residues. V lost 4 bases to trimming and J lost 4 bases; unmatched junction nucleotides: 6. The CDR3 reads CASSPGLAGGPETQYF. CDR3 sequence (DNA): TGTGCCAGCAGCCCCGGACTAGCGGGAGGCCCAGAGACCCAGTACTTC.

The genes are TRBV24-1 and TRBJ2-1; 9 bases align to TRBD1. Per germline, CDR1 KGHDR and CDR2 SFDVKD. V lost 4 bases, J lost 6 bases, and 9 bases stayed unmatched. This CDR3 contains 16 residues. The CDR3 DNA follows: TGTGCCACCAGTGACAAGGGACAGGGAAGACTCAATGAGCAGTTCTTC. It encodes CATSDKGQGRLNEQFF.

This chain connects TRBV10-3 to TRBJ1-2; 9 bases match TRBD1. Trimming at V came to 6 bases and at J to 7 bases, leaving 3 bases not matched to a gene. This CDR3 comprises 12 residues. Per the germline V gene, CDR1 is ENHRY and CDR2 is SYGVKD. This CDR3 reads CAIRPTGGGYTF. In DNA, the CDR3 is TGTGCCATCAGACCGACAGGGGGTGGCTACACCTTC.

The rearrangement joins TRBV2 to TRBJ2-1; no definite D call. The CDR3 is 14 residues long. From germline, CDR1 is SNHLY and CDR2 FYNNEI. Trimming pared 7 bases from V and 0 bases from J, leaving 10 bases between. CDR3 bases: TGTGCCAGCATCCCCCGCAGCTCCTACAATGAGCAGTTCTTC. Translation: CASIPRSSYNEQFF.

This chain links TRBV7-9 with TRBJ2-3; 16 bases align to TRBD2. The CDR3 extends over 18 amino acids. V shed 5 bases, J shed 1 base, and the junction held 6 bases outside the gene matches. Germline V CDR1 and CDR2: SEHNR, FQNEAQ (reference sequence). CDR3: CASSLGTSGRGGTDTQYF. The CDR3 DNA reads TGTGCCAGCAGCCTCGGGACTAGCGGGAGGGGAGGCACAGATACGCAGTATTTT.

This chain uses TRBV7-2 with TRBJ1-2; D is unclear. The germline V gene has CDR1 SGHTA and CDR2 FQGNSA. V gave up 5 bases and J gave up 8 bases, with 15 bases separating them. The CDR3 has 13 residues. The CDR3 loop is CASSPHRQLGYTF. Here the CDR3 DNA reads TGTGCCAGCAGCCCCCACCGTCAATTGGGCTACACCTTC.

This chain connects TRBV6-4 to TRBJ2-7, with D uncertain. CDR3 length: 13 amino acids. Per germline, CDR1 MRHNA and CDR2 SNTAGT. V was pared by 0 bases and J by 4 bases, with 7 bases between. The CDR3 DNA reads TGTGCCAGCAGTGACTCCATAGGGTACGAGCAGTACTTC. Its translation: CASSDSIGYEQYF.

The chain uses TRBV10-3 and TRBJ1-5; D is ambiguous. The V end lost 2 bases, the J end lost 7 bases, and 12 bases lay between the germline ends. This CDR3 is 14 amino acids long. Germline CDR1 reads ENHRY; CDR2 reads SYGVKD. The CDR3 sequence is CAISENLGEQPQHF. DNA of the CDR3: TGTGCCATCAGTGAGAACCTGGGCGAGCAGCCCCAGCATTTT.

The chain combines TRBV7-2 with TRBJ1-5; D may be TRBD1 (5 bases). This CDR3 has 15 amino acids. V was cut by 3 bases and J by 4 bases, with 13 bases left in between. Germline V gene lookup returns CDR1 SGHTA and CDR2 FQGNSA. In DNA, the CDR3 is TGTGCCAGCAGCTTCGGGACGGGAGGAAATCAGCCCCAGCATTTT. As protein: CASSFGTGGNQPQHF.

The CDR3, as DNA: TGCGCCAGCAGCCTCCTAACCGGGGAGTCAGGAAACACCATATATTTT. Protein: CASSLLTGESGNTIYF. This chain joins TRBV4-1 and TRBJ1-3; D unresolved. The CDR3 sequence is 16 residues long. V was trimmed by 4 bases and J by 4 bases, leaving 17 bases between them. Germline assignment: CDR1 MGHRA and CDR2 YSYEKL.

The chain joins TRBV28 to TRBJ1-5; D remains ambiguous. The germline CDR1 and CDR2 sequences are MDHEN and SYDVKM. V was trimmed by 7 bases and J by 3 bases, leaving 13 bases between them. There are 14 residues in the CDR3. CDR3 in amino acids: CASKSPGLNQPQHF. DNA of the CDR3: TGTGCCAGCAAGAGCCCAGGCCTCAATCAGCCCCAGCATTTT. The full variable domain, in which reference TRBV28 and TRBJ1-5 provide the parts outside the CDR3, is DVKVTQSSRYLVKRTGEKVFLECVQDMDHENMFWYRQDPGLGLRLIYFSYDVKMKEKGDIPEGYSVSREKKERFSLILESASTNQTSMYLCASKSPGLNQPQHFGDGTRLSIL.